Listed here are 30 T cell receptor beta chains from one sample, sequenced in a study of T cells in Graves' hyperthyroidism and ophthalmopathy. The source material, RNA transcripts, was used to amplify TCR beta CDR3 regions. During a first-round RT-PCR of the TCR CDR3, the HTBI primer set was used. From the multiplex PCR reads, TCRdb called clonotypes with MiXCR, one entry per CDR3 protein. This repertoire shows roughly 250,000 distinct CDR3 sequences, roughly 15% found once; its top ten account for around 30%. The sequenced material came from blood. These receptor sequences come from a woman between 18 and 29 years old with Graves' ophthalmopathy.

There are many counts of this clonotype. The chain joins TRBV6-1 to TRBJ1-2; 7 nucleotides align to TRBD1. Trimming at V came to 5 bases and at J to 7 bases, leaving 16 bases not matched to a gene. The CDR3 covers 16 residues. CDR1 is MNHNS, CDR2 SASEGT, per germline. Here the CDR3 reads CASSPTGKAWPVGYTF. The CDR3 DNA reads as TGTGCCAGCAGTCCGACAGGGAAAGCCTGGCCTGTTGGCTACACCTTC.

This clonotype was observed many times. The chain has TRBV5-1 and TRBJ1-2; D is ambiguous. The germline V and J ends were trimmed by 0 bases and 6 bases, with 18 bases remaining between them. This CDR3 has 16 residues. The V gene's germline CDR1 is SGHRS and CDR2 YFSETQ. In DNA, the CDR3 is TGCGCCAGCAGCTTGGCCGGAGACGGGAAGATCGATGGCTACACCTTC. Protein sequence: CASSLAGDGKIDGYTF. Variable domain in full (rest from reference TRBV5-1 and TRBJ1-2): KAGVTQTPRYLIKTRGQQVTLSCSPISGHRSVSWYQQTPGQGLQFLFEYFSETQRNKGNFPGRFSGRQFSNSRSEMNVSTLELGDSALYLCASSLAGDGKIDGYTFGSGTRLTVV.

Ten or more counts support this clonotype. The gene calls are TRBV12-5 and TRBJ2-2, with D possibly being TRBD2 (5 bases). Trimming stripped 6 bases from V and 6 bases from J, with 11 bases between. The CDR3 extends over 13 amino acids. Germline V lookup: CDR1 LGHNT, CDR2 FRNRAP. As DNA, the CDR3 is TGTGCTAGTGGCGGACTGGTGGCCGGGGAGCTGTTTTTT. This codes for CASGGLVAGELFF.

The gene calls are TRBV6-2 or TRBV6-3 and TRBJ1-2; D not resolved. The CDR3 has 13 amino acids. Germline CDR1 MNHEY, CDR2 SVGEGT. Between the trimmed V and J ends, which lost 7 bases and 2 bases, there was a span of 11 bases. The CDR3 region is CASNTGNNYGYTF. The CDR3 DNA sequence: TGTGCCAGCAATACGGGGAACAACTATGGCTACACCTTC.

This clonotype was seen ten or more times. The chain employs TRBV25-1 and TRBJ2-5, with D uncertain. There are 12 residues in the CDR3. Germline CDR1 reads MGHDK; CDR2 reads SYGVNS. V lost 4 bases, J lost 5 bases, and 8 bases lay in between. The DNA for the CDR3 is TGTGCCAGCAGTGGGCCCGCCGAGACCCAGTACTTC. Translating gives CASSGPAETQYF.

The V gene is TRBV6-1, the J gene TRBJ2-7, with 10 bases aligning to TRBD1. The CDR3 has 13 residues. The V gene's germline CDR1 is MNHNS and CDR2 SASEGT. Trimming took 11 bases from V and 7 from J; bases not matched to a gene: 11. Here the CDR3 DNA reads TGTGCCGGACGGGGGGGACAGGGGACGGAGCAGTACTTC. This codes for CAGRGGQGTEQYF.

The chain links TRBV9 to TRBJ2-6; 10 bases line up with TRBD1. CDR1 and CDR2 from the germline V gene are SGDLS and YYNGEE. The CDR3 is made up of 18 amino acids. V shed 4 bases, J shed 2 bases, and the junction held 9 bases outside the gene matches. CDR3 DNA sequence: TGTGCCAGCAGCCCCCGTCCCGGGACAGGGGCTGGGGCCAACGTCCTGACTTTC. Protein: CASSPRPGTGAGANVLTF.

This clonotype occurred many times. DNA of the CDR3: TGTGCCAGCAGCCCCTTAGCGGGAGGGCCAGCAGATACGCAGTATTTT. Residues: CASSPLAGGPADTQYF. This sequence joins TRBV3-1 and TRBJ2-3, with TRBD2 matching 11 bases. Germline V gene lookup returns CDR1 LGHDT and CDR2 YNNKEL (reference sequence). This CDR3 contains 16 residues. V shed 4 bases and J 4 bases; nucleotides not matched to a gene: 7.

CDR3 in DNA: TGTGCCAGCAGTGAAAGTGACGACGCTTTCTTT. It is translated as CASSESDDAFF. The chain recombines TRBV2 with TRBJ1-1; D ambiguous. The CDR3 runs to 11 residues. CDR1 is SNHLY, CDR2 FYNNEI, per germline. The V gene lost 2 bases and the J gene lost 11 bases, with 9 bases spanning the gap.

DNA for the CDR3: TGTGCCGCACAAAGTGAGGGGGCGTCGAACACCGGGGAGCTGTTTTTT. It encodes CAAQSEGASNTGELFF. The V call is TRBV19, the J call TRBJ2-2, with 7 bases identical to TRBD1. The CDR3 runs 16 residues. Germline lookup yields CDR1 LNHDA and CDR2 SQIVND (reference sequence). Trimming took 11 bases from V and 0 from J; bases not matched to a gene: 12.

This clonotype has a single count. The chain recombines TRBV15 with TRBJ2-3; D is perhaps TRBD1 (5 bases). The V and J ends lost 3 bases and 1 base respectively, with 17 bases between them. Germline V gene lookup returns CDR1 LNHNV and CDR2 YYDKDF (reference sequence). The CDR3 sequence is 17 residues long. The CDR3 DNA reads TGTGCCACCAGCAGCCAGATACCAACAGGTCGCACAGATACGCAGTATTTT. This codes for CATSSQIPTGRTDTQYF.

This clonotype has a handful of counts. The gene calls are TRBV19 and TRBJ2-7; D not certain. Trimming cost V 4 bases and J 2 bases, with 6 bases left between them. The CDR3 spans 12 residues. The V gene's germline CDR1 is LNHDA and CDR2 SQIVND (reference sequence). Written as DNA, the CDR3 is TGTGCCAGTAGTACGACACCCTACGAGCAGTACTTC. Amino acids: CASSTTPYEQYF.

This clonotype was counted at least ten times. The rearrangement uses TRBV6-2 or TRBV6-3 and TRBJ1-1; tentative D call: TRBD1 (5 bases). Germline CDR1 MNHEY, CDR2 SVGEGT. This CDR3 is 18 amino acids long. V was trimmed by 0 bases and J by 5 bases, leaving 22 bases between them. CDR3 DNA sequence: TGTGCCAGCAGTTACTCGAGGCGATTAGGAGGGGCTAGTACTGAAGCTTTCTTT. Translated, it gives CASSYSRRLGGASTEAFF.

This clonotype appeared many times. This rearrangement joins TRBV5-1 to TRBJ1-1; no clear D gene. CDR3 size: 17 residues. CDR1 is SGHRS, CDR2 YFSETQ, per germline. V lost 3 bases, J lost 4 bases, and 22 bases lay in between. CDR3 nucleotide sequence: TGCGCCAGCAGCTCACGGGGTACCCACCCTTGGGCCACTGAAGCTTTCTTT. Translated: CASSSRGTHPWATEAFF.

Many counts were recorded for this clonotype. The rearrangement links TRBV28 to TRBJ1-5, with D unclear. The V and J ends lost 8 bases and 2 bases respectively, with 13 bases between them. Germline V gene data show CDR1 as MDHEN and CDR2 as SYDVKM. The CDR3 length is 14 residues. CDR3 residues: CASRSGLGNQPQHF. The DNA for the CDR3 is TGTGCCAGCCGGTCCGGGCTTGGCAATCAGCCCCAGCATTTT.

This clonotype was seen repeatedly, ten times or more. V is TRBV3-1 and J is TRBJ2-1; 11 bases map to TRBD2. CDR1 LGHDT and CDR2 YNNKEL come from the germline V gene (reference sequence). V was clipped by 8 bases and J by 3 bases; unmatched bases: 3. CDR3 length: 14 residues. The DNA for the CDR3 is TGTGCCAGCGGCGGGACTAGCGGCTACAATGAGCAGTTCTTC. It translates to CASGGTSGYNEQFF.

This clonotype was detected ten times or more. The chain recombines TRBV27 with TRBJ2-1; D assignment may be TRBD1 or TRBD2 (6 bases each). This CDR3 region has 15 residues. The V gene lost 7 bases and the J gene lost 3 bases, with 16 bases spanning the gap. The germline V gene has CDR1 MNHEY and CDR2 SMNVEV (reference sequence). The CDR3 coding sequence is TGTGCCAGCAAACCCCCCGGGGGCTTCTACAATGAGCAGTTCTTC. Translation: CASKPPGGFYNEQFF.

Many counts were recorded for this clonotype. This chain links TRBV6-1 with TRBJ1-2; the D is unclear. The CDR3 is 14 residues long. CDR1 and CDR2 (germline): MNHNS, SASEGT. V was shortened by 2 bases and J by 4 bases, with 11 bases between the two germline ends. CDR3 amino acids: CASSERGRSYGYTF. The CDR3 region has the DNA TGTGCCAGCAGTGAAAGAGGGCGGTCCTATGGCTACACCTTC.

The chain employs TRBV25-1 and TRBJ1-2, with D unresolved. The CDR3 is 13 amino acids. From germline, CDR1 is MGHDK and CDR2 SYGVNS. V was cut by 2 bases and J by 4 bases, with 8 bases left in between. The CDR3 nucleotides read TGTGCCAGCAGTGAACAAGGCGTCTATGGCTACACCTTC. This gives the protein CASSEQGVYGYTF.

This clonotype was observed many times. The chain couples TRBV12-3 or TRBV12-4 to TRBJ1-6; D gene unclear. This CDR3 comprises 12 residues. Trimming shortened V by 3 bases and J by 6 bases, and 3 bases separated the two germline ends. The CDR3 region is CASSLTNSPLHF. The CDR3 DNA sequence: TGTGCCAGCAGTTTGACTAATTCACCCCTCCACTTT.

This clonotype was seen many times. This chain uses TRBV28 with TRBJ2-3; 11 positions match TRBD2. The CDR3 length is 16 residues. V was clipped by 2 bases and J by 3 bases; unmatched bases: 4. CDR1 and CDR2 (germline): MDHEN, SYDVKM. In nucleotides, the CDR3 is TGTGCCAGCAGTTTACTACTAGCGGGGGCGACAGATACGCAGTATTTT. Amino acids: CASSLLLAGATDTQYF.

There are many counts of this clonotype. J is TRBJ2-3 and V is TRBV20-1; TRBD2 might be the D (6 bases). The CDR3 length is 15 residues. Germline V gives CDR1 DFQATT, CDR2 SNEGSKA (reference sequence). Trimming left V 3 bases short and J 4 bases short, with 17 bases between. CDR3 residues: CSASMTGGASDTQYF. The CDR3 DNA sequence: TGCAGTGCTAGCATGACCGGGGGAGCATCAGATACGCAGTATTTT.

This clonotype was seen repeatedly, ten times or more. The chain uses TRBV28 and TRBJ2-7, with TRBD2 identical over 15 bases. Per germline, CDR1 MDHEN and CDR2 SYDVKM. V trimming: 7 bases; J trimming: 3 bases; junction bases outside the gene matches: 13. The CDR3 is 18 amino acids. The CDR3 nucleotides are TGTGCCAGCAACCCAACGGTGAGGACTAGCGGGGGGGACTACGAGCAGTACTTC. Translation gives CASNPTVRTSGGDYEQYF.

This clonotype has at least ten counts. This chain uses TRBV9 with TRBJ2-5, with D tentatively TRBD2 (6 bases). The CDR3 totals 16 residues. Germline V gene data show CDR1 as SGDLS and CDR2 as YYNGEE. Trimming removed 0 bases at V and 4 bases at J, with 16 bases between. The CDR3 nucleotides are TGTGCCAGCAGCGTAGGAGGAGGGGTTGGAGCAGAGACCCAGTACTTC. This codes for CASSVGGGVGAETQYF.

In its sample, this clonotype was seen many times. The genes are TRBV20-1 and TRBJ1-1, with D uncertain. This CDR3 region has 12 residues. The germline V and J ends were trimmed by 0 bases and 6 bases, with 8 bases remaining between them. CDR1 DFQATT and CDR2 SNEGSKA come from the germline V gene (reference sequence). The chain's CDR3 is CSARDRRAEAFF. The CDR3 nucleotides read TGCAGTGCTAGAGACAGGCGGGCTGAAGCTTTCTTT.

This clonotype has just a few counts. The chain links TRBV9 to TRBJ2-7, with TRBD1 matching 8 bases. Germline V gene sequence: CDR1 SGDLS, CDR2 YYNGEE. The CDR3 extends over 16 amino acids. J lost 3 bases, V lost 4 bases, and 12 bases had no gene match. CDR3 DNA: TGTGCCAGCAGCATAAGCTCCGGGACAGGCGACTACGAGCAGTACTTC. Residues: CASSISSGTGDYEQYF.

This clonotype has ten or more counts. The genes are TRBV28 and TRBJ2-3; 11 bases agree with TRBD2. CDR1 is MDHEN and CDR2 is SYDVKM in the germline V gene. The junction had 6 bases not matched to a gene; V was cut back by 4 bases and J by 6 bases. This CDR3 is 15 amino acids long. The CDR3 region is CASSSIAGGTDTQYF. The DNA for the CDR3 is TGTGCCAGCAGTTCCATAGCGGGGGGGACGGATACGCAGTATTTT.

In its sample, this clonotype was seen many times. V usage is TRBV12-5 and J usage is TRBJ1-4; D is unclear. CDR3 length: 12 amino acids. The V gene's germline CDR1 is LGHNT and CDR2 FRNRAP. V lost 1 base and J lost 6, with 3 bases in between. This CDR3 is CASGLGHEKLFF. Here the CDR3 DNA reads TGTGCTAGTGGTTTGGGGCATGAAAAACTGTTTTTT.

The rearrangement uses TRBV10-3 and TRBJ2-3; the D gene is possibly TRBD1 (6 bases). Trimming took 3 bases from V and 1 from J, leaving 14 bases between them. Germline-derived CDR1 and CDR2 are ENHRY and SYGVKD. This CDR3 region has 16 residues. The CDR3 coding sequence is TGTGCCATCAGTGATCCCACAGGGTTAGGCACAGATACGCAGTATTTT. Its translation: CAISDPTGLGTDTQYF.

Concerning this clonotype itself: This clone may be a read error of a much larger clone one base away. The rearrangement uses TRBV27 and TRBJ1-2; 9 bases fit TRBD1. CDR3 length: 16 residues. In germline, CDR1 is MNHEY, CDR2 SMNVEV (reference sequence). CDR3 sequence (DNA): TGTGTCAGCAAGGGCGTAGATACAGGGGGCGGCTATGGCTACACCTTC. Amino acids: CVSKGVDTGGGYGYTF.